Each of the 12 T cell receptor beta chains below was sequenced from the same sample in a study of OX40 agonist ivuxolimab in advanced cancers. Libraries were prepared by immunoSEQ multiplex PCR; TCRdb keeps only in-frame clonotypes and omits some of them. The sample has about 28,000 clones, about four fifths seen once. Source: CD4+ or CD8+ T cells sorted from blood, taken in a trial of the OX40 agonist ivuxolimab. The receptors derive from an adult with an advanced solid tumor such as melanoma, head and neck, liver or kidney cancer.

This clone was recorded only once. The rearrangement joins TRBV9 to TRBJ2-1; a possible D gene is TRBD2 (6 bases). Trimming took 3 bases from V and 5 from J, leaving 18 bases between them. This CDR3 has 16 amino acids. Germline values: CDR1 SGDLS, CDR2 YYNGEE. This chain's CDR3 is CASSESYDGTHNEQFF. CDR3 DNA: TGTGCCAGCAGCGAGTCATATGATGGGACTCACAATGAGCAGTTCTTC.

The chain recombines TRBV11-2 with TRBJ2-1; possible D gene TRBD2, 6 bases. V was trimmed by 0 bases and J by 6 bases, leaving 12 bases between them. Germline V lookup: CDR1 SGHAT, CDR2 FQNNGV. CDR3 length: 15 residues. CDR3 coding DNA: TGTGCCAGCAGCTTAGAGGCGGGATGGGGCAATGAGCAGTTCTTC. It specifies CASSLEAGWGNEQFF.

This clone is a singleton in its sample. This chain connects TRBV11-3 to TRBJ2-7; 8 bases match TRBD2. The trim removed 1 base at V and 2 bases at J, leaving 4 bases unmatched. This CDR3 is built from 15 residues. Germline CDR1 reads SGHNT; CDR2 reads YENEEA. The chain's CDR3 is CASSLVAREAYEQYF. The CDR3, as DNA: TGTGCCAGCAGCTTAGTGGCGCGGGAGGCCTACGAGCAGTACTTC.

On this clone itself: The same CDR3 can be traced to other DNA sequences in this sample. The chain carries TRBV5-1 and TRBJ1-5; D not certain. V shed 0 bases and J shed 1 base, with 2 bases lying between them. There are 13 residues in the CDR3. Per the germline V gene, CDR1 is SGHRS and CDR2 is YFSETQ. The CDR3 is CASSLGSNQPQHF. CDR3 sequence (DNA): TGCGCCAGCAGCTTGGGAAGCAATCAGCCCCAGCATTTT.

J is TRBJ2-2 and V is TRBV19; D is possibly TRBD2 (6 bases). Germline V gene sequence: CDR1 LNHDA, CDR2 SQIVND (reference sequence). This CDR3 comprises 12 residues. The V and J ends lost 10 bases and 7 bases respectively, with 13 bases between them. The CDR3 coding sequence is TGTGCCATTAATAGCGGAATCGGGGAGCTGTTTTTT. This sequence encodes CAINSGIGELFF.

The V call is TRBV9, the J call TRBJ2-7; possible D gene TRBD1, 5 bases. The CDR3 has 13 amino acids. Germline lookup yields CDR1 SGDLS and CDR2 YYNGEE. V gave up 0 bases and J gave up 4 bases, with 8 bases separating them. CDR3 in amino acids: CASSVEPGYEQYF. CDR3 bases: TGTGCCAGCAGCGTAGAGCCAGGGTACGAGCAGTACTTC.

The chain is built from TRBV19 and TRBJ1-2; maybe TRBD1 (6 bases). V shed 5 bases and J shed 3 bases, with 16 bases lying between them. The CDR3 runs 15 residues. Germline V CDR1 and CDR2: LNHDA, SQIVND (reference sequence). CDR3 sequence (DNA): TGTGCCAGTAGTTTAAGCCTAACAGGGTACTATGGCTACACCTTC. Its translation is CASSLSLTGYYGYTF.

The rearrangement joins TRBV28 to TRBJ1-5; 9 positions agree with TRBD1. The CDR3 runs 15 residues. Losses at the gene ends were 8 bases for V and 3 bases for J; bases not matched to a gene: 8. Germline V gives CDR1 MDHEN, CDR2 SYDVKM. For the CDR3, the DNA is TGTGCCAGCTGGGGACAGGGCTTAACCAATCAGCCCCAGCATTTT. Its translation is CASWGQGLTNQPQHF.

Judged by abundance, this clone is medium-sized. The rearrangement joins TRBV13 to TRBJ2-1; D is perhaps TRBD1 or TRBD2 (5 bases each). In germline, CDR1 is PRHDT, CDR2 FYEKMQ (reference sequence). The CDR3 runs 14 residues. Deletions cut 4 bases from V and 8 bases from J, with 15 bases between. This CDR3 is CASSSAGTRDEQFF. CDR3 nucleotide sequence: TGTGCCAGCAGCTCGGCAGGGACGAGGGATGAGCAGTTCTTC. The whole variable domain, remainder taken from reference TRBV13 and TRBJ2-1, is AAGVIQSPRHLIKEKRETATLKCYPIPRHDTVYWYQQGPGQDPQFLISFYEKMQSDKGSIPDRFSAQQFSDYHSELNMSSLELGDSALYFCASSSAGTRDEQFFGPGTRLTVL.

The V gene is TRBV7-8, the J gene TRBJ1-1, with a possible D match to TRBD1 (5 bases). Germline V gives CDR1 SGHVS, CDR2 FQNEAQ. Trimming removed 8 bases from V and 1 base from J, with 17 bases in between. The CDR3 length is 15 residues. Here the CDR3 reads CASARGAQKNTEAFF. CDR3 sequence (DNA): TGTGCCAGCGCTCGCGGGGCACAGAAGAACACTGAAGCTTTCTTT.

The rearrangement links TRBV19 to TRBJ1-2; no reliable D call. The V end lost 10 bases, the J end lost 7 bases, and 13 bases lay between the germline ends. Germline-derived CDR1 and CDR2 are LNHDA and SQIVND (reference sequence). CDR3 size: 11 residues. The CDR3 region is CAIPVGFGYTF. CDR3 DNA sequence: TGTGCCATCCCAGTTGGTTTTGGCTACACCTTC. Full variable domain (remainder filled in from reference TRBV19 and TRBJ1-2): DGGITQSPKYLFRKEGQNVTLSCEQNLNHDAMYWYRQDPGQGLRLIYYSQIVNDFQKGDIAEGYSVSREKKESFPLTVTSAQKNPTAFYLCAIPVGFGYTFGSGTRLTVV.

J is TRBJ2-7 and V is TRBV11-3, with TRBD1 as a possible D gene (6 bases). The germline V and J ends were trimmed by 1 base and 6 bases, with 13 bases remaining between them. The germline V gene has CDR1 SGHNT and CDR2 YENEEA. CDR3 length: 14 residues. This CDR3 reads CASSLGRGYVEQYF. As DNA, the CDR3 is TGTGCCAGCAGCTTAGGCAGGGGTTACGTCGAGCAGTACTTC.